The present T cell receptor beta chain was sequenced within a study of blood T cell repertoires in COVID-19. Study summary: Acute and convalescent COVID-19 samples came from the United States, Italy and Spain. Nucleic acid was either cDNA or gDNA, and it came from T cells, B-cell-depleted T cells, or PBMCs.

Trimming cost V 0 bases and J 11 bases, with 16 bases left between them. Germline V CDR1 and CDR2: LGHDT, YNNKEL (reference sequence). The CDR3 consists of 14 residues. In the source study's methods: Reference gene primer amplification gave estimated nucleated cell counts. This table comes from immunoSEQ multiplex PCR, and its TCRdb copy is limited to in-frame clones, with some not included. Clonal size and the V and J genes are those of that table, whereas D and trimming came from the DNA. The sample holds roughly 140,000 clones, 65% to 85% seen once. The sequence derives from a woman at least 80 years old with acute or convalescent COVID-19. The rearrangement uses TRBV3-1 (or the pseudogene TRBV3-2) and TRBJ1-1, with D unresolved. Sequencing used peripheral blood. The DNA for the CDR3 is TGTGCCAGCAGCCAAGACTTGGTAACCGAGGAGGCTTTCTTT. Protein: CASSQDLVTEEAFF.